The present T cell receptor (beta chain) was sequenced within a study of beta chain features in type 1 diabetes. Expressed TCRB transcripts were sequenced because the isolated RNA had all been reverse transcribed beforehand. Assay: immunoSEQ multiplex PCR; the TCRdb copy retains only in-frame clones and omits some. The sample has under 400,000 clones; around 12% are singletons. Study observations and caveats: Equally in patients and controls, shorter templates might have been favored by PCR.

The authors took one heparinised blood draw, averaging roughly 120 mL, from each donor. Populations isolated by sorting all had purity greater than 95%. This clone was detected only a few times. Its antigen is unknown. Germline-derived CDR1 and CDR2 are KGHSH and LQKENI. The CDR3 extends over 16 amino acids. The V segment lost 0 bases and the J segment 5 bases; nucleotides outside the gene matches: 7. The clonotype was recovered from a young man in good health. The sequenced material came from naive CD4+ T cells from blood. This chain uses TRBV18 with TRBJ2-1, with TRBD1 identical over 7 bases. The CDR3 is CASSPPTGRVHNEQFF. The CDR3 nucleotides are TGTGCCAGCTCACCACCGACAGGGAGAGTCCACAATGAGCAGTTCTTC.